This is a list of T cell receptor beta chains from one sample in a study of beta chain features in type 1 diabetes. The method was immunoSEQ multiplex PCR; TCRdb's version includes in-frame clones alone and lacks a portion of them. The sample has around 300,000 clones, roughly 8% seen once. The sample comprised central memory CD4+ T cells from blood. All receptors derive from a woman younger than 35 in good health. Each CDR3 is given with its conserved first and last residue. Each record gives: D gene, J gene, clone size, V gene, CDR3 protein, CDR3 DNA. A D gene is named only where the DNA matches it firmly. A row's size may be missing; if present it is once, few, many or a size class.

D gene: TRBD1; J gene: TRBJ1-2; clone size: NA; V gene: TRBV9; CDR3 protein: CASSAIAGQGGHYGYTF; CDR3 DNA: TGTGCCAGCAGCGCGATTGCGGGACAGGGAGGTCACTATGGCTACACCTTC
D gene: TRBD1; J gene: TRBJ2-5; clone size: few; V gene: TRBV5-6; CDR3 protein: CASSFMSAGGKETQYF; CDR3 DNA: TGTGCCAGCAGCTTTATGTCCGCAGGGGGCAAAGAGACCCAGTACTTC
D gene: NA; J gene: TRBJ1-6; clone size: few; V gene: TRBV4-3; CDR3 protein: CASSQDQAYNSPLHF; CDR3 DNA: TGCGCCAGCAGCCAAGATCAGGCCTATAATTCACCCCTCCACTTT
D gene: TRBD1; J gene: TRBJ2-1; clone size: many; V gene: TRBV23-1; CDR3 protein: CASSQYVPDREYNEQFF; CDR3 DNA: TGCGCCAGCAGTCAATATGTTCCGGACAGGGAGTACAATGAGCAGTTCTTC
D gene: NA; J gene: TRBJ1-5; clone size: few; V gene: TRBV27; CDR3 protein: CASSPRPQTVSNQPQHF; CDR3 DNA: TGTGCCAGCAGTCCTCGCCCCCAGACAGTTAGCAATCAGCCCCAGCATTTT
D gene: NA; J gene: TRBJ1-2; clone size: few; V gene: TRBV7-2; CDR3 protein: CASSSIGHGYGYTF; CDR3 DNA: TGTGCCAGCAGCTCCATAGGACACGGCTATGGCTACACCTTC
D gene: NA; J gene: TRBJ2-5; clone size: few; V gene: TRBV9; CDR3 protein: CASSVSSTTSQETQYF; CDR3 DNA: TGTGCCAGCAGCGTGTCATCCACGACTAGTCAAGAGACCCAGTACTTC
D gene: TRBD1; J gene: TRBJ1-2; clone size: few; V gene: TRBV9; CDR3 protein: CASSVRQGRGYTF; CDR3 DNA: TGTGCCAGCAGCGTAAGACAGGGGCGAGGCTACACCTTC
D gene: NA; J gene: TRBJ1-4; clone size: NA; V gene: TRBV11-2; CDR3 protein: CASSSRKQGGRGEKLFF; CDR3 DNA: TGTGCCAGCAGCTCCCGAAAACAGGGAGGTCGGGGTGAAAAACTGTTTTTT
D gene: NA; J gene: TRBJ2-1; clone size: few; V gene: TRBV5-1; CDR3 protein: CASSLEVRSSYNEQFF; CDR3 DNA: TGCGCCAGCAGCTTGGAGGTCAGGAGCTCCTACAATGAGCAGTTCTTC
D gene: NA; J gene: TRBJ1-6; clone size: few; V gene: TRBV28; CDR3 protein: CASSPLGWGRTLHF; CDR3 DNA: TGTGCCAGCAGTCCCCTGGGGTGGGGGAGAACCCTCCACTTT
D gene: TRBD1; J gene: TRBJ2-1; clone size: NA; V gene: TRBV28; CDR3 protein: CASSRDRNNEQFF; CDR3 DNA: TGTGCCAGCAGTCGGGACAGAAACAATGAGCAGTTCTTC
D gene: NA; J gene: TRBJ1-2; clone size: NA; V gene: TRBV12-5; CDR3 protein: CASGLGSSDGYTF; CDR3 DNA: TGTGCTAGTGGTTTGGGCAGTTCGGATGGCTACACCTTC
D gene: NA; J gene: TRBJ2-1; clone size: NA; V gene: TRBV4-1; CDR3 protein: CASSQLYHNEQFF; CDR3 DNA: TGCGCCAGCAGCCAACTTTACCACAATGAGCAGTTCTTC
D gene: TRBD1; J gene: TRBJ1-4; clone size: NA; V gene: TRBV10-3; CDR3 protein: CATRPGGNEKLFF; CDR3 DNA: TGTGCCACCCGCCCAGGGGGTAATGAAAAACTGTTTTTT
D gene: NA; J gene: TRBJ1-1; clone size: many; V gene: TRBV18; CDR3 protein: CASSPREGRGAFF; CDR3 DNA: TGTGCCAGCTCACCCCGGGAGGGTCGGGGAGCTTTCTTT
D gene: TRBD1; J gene: TRBJ1-1; clone size: NA; V gene: TRBV7-8; CDR3 protein: CASSLLGRAGGPNTEAFF; CDR3 DNA: TGTGCCAGCAGCTTATTAGGTAGGGCAGGGGGCCCGAACACTGAAGCTTTCTTT
D gene: TRBD1; J gene: TRBJ2-7; clone size: NA; V gene: TRBV6-6; CDR3 protein: CASSDGTGVNEQYF; CDR3 DNA: TGTGCCAGCAGTGATGGGACAGGGGTCAACGAGCAGTACTTC
D gene: NA; J gene: TRBJ2-7; clone size: many; V gene: TRBV30; CDR3 protein: CAWSVRYQLTSGDEQYF; CDR3 DNA: TGTGCCTGGAGTGTACGGTATCAGCTTACCTCTGGGGACGAGCAGTACTTC
D gene: NA; J gene: TRBJ1-1; clone size: few; V gene: TRBV4-2; CDR3 protein: CASSSLTEAFF; CDR3 DNA: TGTGCCAGCAGCTCCCTCACTGAAGCTTTCTTT
D gene: TRBD2; J gene: TRBJ2-1; clone size: NA; V gene: TRBV7-3; CDR3 protein: CASSFAAPGTTPNEQFF; CDR3 DNA: TGTGCCAGCAGCTTCGCTGCACCCGGGACTACTCCAAATGAGCAGTTCTTC
D gene: NA; J gene: TRBJ2-2; clone size: NA; V gene: TRBV7-6; CDR3 protein: CASSLRGTNANTGELFF; CDR3 DNA: TGTGCCAGCAGCTTAAGGGGTACCAACGCGAACACCGGGGAGCTGTTTTTT
D gene: NA; J gene: TRBJ1-5; clone size: NA; V gene: TRBV25-1; CDR3 protein: CASSDDSNQPQHF; CDR3 DNA: TGTGCCAGCAGTGATGATAGCAATCAGCCCCAGCATTTT
D gene: NA; J gene: TRBJ1-2; clone size: NA; V gene: TRBV7-2; CDR3 protein: CASSRIQGGNYGYTF; CDR3 DNA: TGTGCCAGCAGCCGAATACAGGGAGGAAACTATGGCTACACCTTC
D gene: NA; J gene: TRBJ2-3; clone size: few; V gene: TRBV7-6; CDR3 protein: CASSDPGDTQYF; CDR3 DNA: TGTGCCAGCAGCGATCCGGGAGATACGCAGTATTTT
D gene: TRBD1; J gene: TRBJ1-4; clone size: few; V gene: TRBV30; CDR3 protein: CASQTTGGGKLFF; CDR3 DNA: TGTGCCAGCCAAACCACAGGGGGCGGAAAACTGTTTTTT
D gene: TRBD1; J gene: TRBJ2-5; clone size: many; V gene: TRBV5-4; CDR3 protein: CASSWGTAEETQYF; CDR3 DNA: TGTGCCAGCAGCTGGGGGACAGCTGAAGAGACCCAGTACTTC
D gene: NA; J gene: TRBJ2-1; clone size: many; V gene: TRBV6-6; CDR3 protein: CASSYTRSEQFF; CDR3 DNA: TGTGCCAGCAGTTACACTAGGAGTGAGCAGTTCTTC
D gene: NA; J gene: TRBJ1-3; clone size: NA; V gene: TRBV6-6; CDR3 protein: CASRLGGSAGNTIYF; CDR3 DNA: TGTGCCAGTCGTCTCGGGGGCAGTGCAGGAAACACCATATATTTT
D gene: TRBD2; J gene: TRBJ2-1; clone size: few; V gene: TRBV18; CDR3 protein: CASSPGLAAYNEQFF; CDR3 DNA: TGTGCCAGCTCCCCCGGACTAGCGGCCTATAATGAGCAGTTCTTC
D gene: NA; J gene: TRBJ2-5; clone size: NA; V gene: TRBV4-2; CDR3 protein: CASSQDRQSQETQYF; CDR3 DNA: TGTGCCAGCAGCCAAGATCGACAGTCCCAAGAGACCCAGTACTTC
D gene: TRBD2; J gene: TRBJ2-7; clone size: NA; V gene: TRBV18; CDR3 protein: CASSPSGVSYEQYF; CDR3 DNA: TGTGCCAGCTCACCTAGCGGGGTCTCCTACGAGCAGTACTTC
D gene: NA; J gene: TRBJ2-1; clone size: NA; V gene: TRBV4-1; CDR3 protein: CASSQGMLASIAEQFF; CDR3 DNA: TGCGCCAGCAGCCAAGGTATGCTAGCGAGCATAGCTGAGCAGTTCTTC
D gene: NA; J gene: TRBJ2-1; clone size: NA; V gene: TRBV9; CDR3 protein: CASSVGPYNYNEQFF; CDR3 DNA: TGTGCCAGCAGCGTAGGTCCATACAACTACAATGAGCAGTTCTTC
D gene: NA; J gene: TRBJ1-6; clone size: NA; V gene: TRBV6-5; CDR3 protein: CASIPVYGPLHF; CDR3 DNA: TGTGCCAGCATTCCGGTGTATGGACCCCTCCACTTT
D gene: TRBD1; J gene: TRBJ1-6; clone size: few; V gene: TRBV27; CDR3 protein: CASRRDRGGSPLHF; CDR3 DNA: TGTGCCAGCAGACGGGACAGGGGGGGTTCACCCCTCCACTTT
D gene: NA; J gene: TRBJ2-3; clone size: NA; V gene: TRBV2; CDR3 protein: CASSEGLSTDTQYF; CDR3 DNA: TGTGCCAGCAGTGAAGGGCTTAGCACAGATACGCAGTATTTT
D gene: TRBD1; J gene: TRBJ1-4; clone size: NA; V gene: TRBV2; CDR3 protein: CASRKGTGGEKLFF; CDR3 DNA: TGTGCCAGCAGGAAAGGGACAGGGGGTGAAAAACTGTTTTTT
D gene: NA; J gene: TRBJ2-3; clone size: NA; V gene: TRBV4-3; CDR3 protein: CASSQGAPGGTDTQYF; CDR3 DNA: TGCGCCAGCAGCCAAGGGGCGCCCGGGGGCACAGATACGCAGTATTTT
D gene: NA; J gene: TRBJ2-2; clone size: NA; V gene: TRBV28; CDR3 protein: CASSPWQTNTGELFF; CDR3 DNA: TGTGCCAGCAGCCCCTGGCAGACGAACACCGGGGAGCTGTTTTTT
D gene: NA; J gene: TRBJ2-5; clone size: few; V gene: TRBV29-1; CDR3 protein: CSTGEETQYF; CDR3 DNA: TGCAGTACGGGGGAAGAGACCCAGTACTTC
D gene: TRBD1; J gene: TRBJ1-1; clone size: few; V gene: TRBV7-9; CDR3 protein: CASSLTGDTEAFF; CDR3 DNA: TGTGCCAGCAGCCTGACAGGGGACACTGAAGCTTTCTTT
D gene: TRBD2; J gene: TRBJ2-7; clone size: few; V gene: TRBV18; CDR3 protein: CASSPSGAGGAYEQYF; CDR3 DNA: TGTGCCAGCTCACCGTCAGGAGCGGGAGGGGCCTACGAGCAGTACTTC
D gene: NA; J gene: TRBJ1-2; clone size: few; V gene: TRBV19; CDR3 protein: CASKKASSYGYTF; CDR3 DNA: TGTGCCAGTAAGAAGGCCAGTTCGTATGGCTACACCTTC
D gene: NA; J gene: TRBJ1-2; clone size: NA; V gene: TRBV20-1; CDR3 protein: CSASGNYGYTF; CDR3 DNA: TGCAGTGCTAGTGGCAACTATGGCTACACCTTC